This T cell receptor (beta chain) was observed in a study of blood T cell repertoires in COVID-19. Study-wide context: Whether acute or convalescent, the COVID-19 samples came from the United States, Italy and Spain. Sample material is recorded as cDNA or gDNA derived from T cells, B-cell-depleted T cells, or PBMCs.

This clone was counted between two and nine times. Sequencing used immunoSEQ multiplex PCR; TCRdb keeps in-frame clones, though not all of them. The data hold 300,000 to 400,000 clones, with about nine tenths observed a single time. The V gene's germline CDR1 is SGHTA and CDR2 FQGTGA. J gave up 7 bases and V 4 bases, and 7 bases lay outside the gene matches. The CDR3 has 17 amino acids. Categorization into cohorts depended on clinical history that participants reported. In Cohort 3, a recovered donor had either two negative PCRs, clearance, or symptom resolution. Specimen: PBMCs or T cells enriched from blood (not recorded which). The chain has TRBV7-3 and TRBJ2-1; 16 bases align to TRBD2. The receptor was derived from a man aged 55 to 69 who had recovered from COVID-19. CDR3 in amino acids: CASSSMGLAGGHNEQFF. CDR3 DNA sequence: TGTGCCAGCAGCTCAATGGGACTAGCGGGAGGGCATAATGAGCAGTTCTTC.